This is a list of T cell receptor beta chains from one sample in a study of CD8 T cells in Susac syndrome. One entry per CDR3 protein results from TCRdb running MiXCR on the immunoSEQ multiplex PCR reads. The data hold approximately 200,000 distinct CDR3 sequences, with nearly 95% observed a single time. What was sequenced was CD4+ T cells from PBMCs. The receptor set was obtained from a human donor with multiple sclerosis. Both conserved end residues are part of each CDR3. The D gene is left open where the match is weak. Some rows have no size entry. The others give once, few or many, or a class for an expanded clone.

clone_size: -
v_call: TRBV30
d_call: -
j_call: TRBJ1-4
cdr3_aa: CAWSVQAYEKLFF
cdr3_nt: TGTGCCTGGAGTGTACAGGCCTATGAAAAACTGTTTTTT

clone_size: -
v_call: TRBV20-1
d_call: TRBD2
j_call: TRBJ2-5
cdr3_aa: CSAASGRQETQYF
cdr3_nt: TGCAGTGCTGCTAGCGGTCGCCAAGAGACCCAGTACTTC

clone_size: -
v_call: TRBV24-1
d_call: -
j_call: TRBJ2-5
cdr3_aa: CATSDPDGQETQYF
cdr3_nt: TGTGCCACCAGTGACCCGGACGGCCAAGAGACCCAGTACTTC

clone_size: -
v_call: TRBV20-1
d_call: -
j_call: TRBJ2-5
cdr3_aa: CSASSTSETQYF
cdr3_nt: TGCAGTGCTAGTTCGACCTCAGAGACCCAGTACTTC

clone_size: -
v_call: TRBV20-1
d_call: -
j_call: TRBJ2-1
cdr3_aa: CSAQRIEQFF
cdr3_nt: TGCAGTGCTCAGCGGATTGAGCAGTTCTTC

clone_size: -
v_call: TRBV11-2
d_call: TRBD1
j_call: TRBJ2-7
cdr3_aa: CATQGVGYSSSYEQYF
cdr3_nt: TGTGCCACCCAGGGGGTAGGGTACTCGAGCTCCTACGAGCAGTACTTC

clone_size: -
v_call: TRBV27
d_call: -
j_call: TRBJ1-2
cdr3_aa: CASSPCGYTF
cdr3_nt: TGTGCCAGCTCCCCTTGCGGCTACACCTTC

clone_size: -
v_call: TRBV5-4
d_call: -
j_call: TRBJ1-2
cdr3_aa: CASSFVGVGGGVPNYGYTF
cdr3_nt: TGTGCCAGCAGCTTTGTGGGGGTGGGAGGTGGTGTCCCTAACTATGGCTACACCTTC

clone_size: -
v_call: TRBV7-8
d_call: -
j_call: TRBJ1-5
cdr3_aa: CASSFQLQGGLGQPQHF
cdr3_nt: TGTGCCAGCAGCTTCCAGTTACAGGGAGGATTGGGTCAGCCCCAGCATTTT

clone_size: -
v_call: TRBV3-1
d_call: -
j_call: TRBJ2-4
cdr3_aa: CASSQVEGAKNIQYF
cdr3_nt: TGTGCCAGCAGCCAAGTGGAGGGAGCCAAAAACATTCAGTACTTC

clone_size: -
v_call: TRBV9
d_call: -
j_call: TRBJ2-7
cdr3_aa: CASSDRSIGYEQYF
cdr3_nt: TGTGCCAGCAGCGACAGGAGCATCGGCTACGAGCAGTACTTC

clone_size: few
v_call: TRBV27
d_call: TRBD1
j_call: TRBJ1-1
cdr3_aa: CASSLRTGKNTEAFF
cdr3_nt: TGTGCCAGCAGTTTAAGGACAGGAAAGAACACTGAAGCTTTCTTT

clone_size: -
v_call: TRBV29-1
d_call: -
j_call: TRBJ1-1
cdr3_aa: CSGNLGPGGTEAFF
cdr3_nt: TGCAGCGGCAACCTGGGGCCCGGTGGCACTGAAGCTTTCTTT

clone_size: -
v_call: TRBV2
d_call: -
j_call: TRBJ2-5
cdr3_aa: CASSPETGETQYF
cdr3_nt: TGTGCCAGCAGTCCGGAAACGGGAGAGACCCAGTACTTC

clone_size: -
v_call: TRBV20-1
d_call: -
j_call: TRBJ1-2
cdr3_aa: CSARDPVRGLSGYTF
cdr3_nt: TGCAGTGCTAGAGATCCTGTCAGGGGACTCTCTGGCTACACCTTC

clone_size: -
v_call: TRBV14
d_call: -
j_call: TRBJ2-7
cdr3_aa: CASSLRYYEQYF
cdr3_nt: TGTGCCAGCAGCCTACGTTACTACGAGCAGTACTTC

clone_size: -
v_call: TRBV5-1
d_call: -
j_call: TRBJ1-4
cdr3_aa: CASSLEGRDKNEKLFF
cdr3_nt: TGCGCCAGCAGCCTGGAGGGACGGGACAAAAATGAAAAACTGTTTTTT

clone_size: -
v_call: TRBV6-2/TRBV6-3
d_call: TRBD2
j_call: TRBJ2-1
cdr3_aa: CASSFLLGTSGSNEQFF
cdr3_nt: TGTGCCAGCAGCTTCCTTCTCGGGACTAGCGGGTCCAATGAGCAGTTCTTC

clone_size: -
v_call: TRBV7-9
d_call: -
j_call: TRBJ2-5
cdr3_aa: CASSLRISGQETQYF
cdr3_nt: TGTGCCAGCAGCTTAAGAATAAGCGGCCAAGAGACCCAGTACTTC

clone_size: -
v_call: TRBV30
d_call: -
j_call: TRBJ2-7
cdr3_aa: CAWSGGTIPAYEQYF
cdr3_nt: TGTGCCTGGAGTGGGGGGACCATACCGGCCTACGAGCAGTACTTC

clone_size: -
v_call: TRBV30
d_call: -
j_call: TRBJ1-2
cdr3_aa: CAWSAGRSYTF
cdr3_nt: TGTGCCTGGAGTGCGGGACGGAGCTACACCTTC

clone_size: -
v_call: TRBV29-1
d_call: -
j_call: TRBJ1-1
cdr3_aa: CSVEDPFMNTEAFF
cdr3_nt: TGCAGCGTTGAAGATCCCTTTATGAACACTGAAGCTTTCTTT

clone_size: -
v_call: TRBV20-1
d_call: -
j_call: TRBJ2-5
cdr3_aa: CSARTGGGRETQYF
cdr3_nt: TGCAGTGCTAGAACCGGTGGGGGCCGGGAGACCCAGTACTTC

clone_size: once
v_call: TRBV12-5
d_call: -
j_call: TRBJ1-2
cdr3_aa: CASGARVGYTF
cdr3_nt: TGTGCTAGTGGTGCCCGGGTTGGCTACACCTTC

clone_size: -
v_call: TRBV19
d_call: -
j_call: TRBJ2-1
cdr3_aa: CASSKSRQYNEQFF
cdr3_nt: TGTGCCAGTAGTAAGTCTCGGCAATACAATGAGCAGTTCTTC

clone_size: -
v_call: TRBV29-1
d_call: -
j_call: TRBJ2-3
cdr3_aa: CSVVPPSTDTQYF
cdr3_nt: TGCAGCGTTGTGCCCCCTAGCACAGATACGCAGTATTTT

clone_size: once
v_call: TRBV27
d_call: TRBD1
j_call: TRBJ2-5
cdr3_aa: CASRTRGRGSQETQYF
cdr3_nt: TGTGCCAGCAGGACCCGGGGCAGGGGGTCCCAAGAGACCCAGTACTTC

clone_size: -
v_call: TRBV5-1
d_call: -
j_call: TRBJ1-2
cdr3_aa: CASSSLQGRGEGYTF
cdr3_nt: TGCGCCAGCAGCTCTTTACAGGGAAGAGGGGAAGGCTACACCTTC

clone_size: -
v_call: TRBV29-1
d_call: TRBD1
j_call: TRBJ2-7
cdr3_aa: CSVVDRSSYEQYF
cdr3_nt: TGCAGCGTTGTGGACAGGAGCTCCTACGAGCAGTACTTC

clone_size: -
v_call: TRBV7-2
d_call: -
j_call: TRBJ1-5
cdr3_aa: CASSFGRSNQPQHF
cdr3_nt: TGTGCCAGCAGCTTTGGCCGGAGCAATCAGCCCCAGCATTTT

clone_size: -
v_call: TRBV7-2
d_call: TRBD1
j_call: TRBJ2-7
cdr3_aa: CASMPFTGDPYEQYF
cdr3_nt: TGTGCCAGCATGCCTTTCACAGGGGACCCCTACGAGCAGTACTTC

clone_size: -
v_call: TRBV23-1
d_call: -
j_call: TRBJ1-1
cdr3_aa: CASSHPTVPENTEAFF
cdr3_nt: TGCGCCAGCAGTCATCCGACAGTTCCCGAGAACACTGAAGCTTTCTTT

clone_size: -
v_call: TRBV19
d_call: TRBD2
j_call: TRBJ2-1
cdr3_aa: CATATGTSGRVQFF
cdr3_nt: TGTGCCACCGCAACCGGGACTAGCGGGAGGGTGCAGTTCTTC

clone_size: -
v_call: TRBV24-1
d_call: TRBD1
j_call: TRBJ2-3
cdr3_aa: CATSDPRQGSDTQYF
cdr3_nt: TGTGCCACCAGTGATCCCAGACAGGGGTCTGATACGCAGTATTTT

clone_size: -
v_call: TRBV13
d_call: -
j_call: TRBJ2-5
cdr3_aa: CASRPSRVGEETQYF
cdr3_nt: TGTGCCAGCAGGCCATCTCGCGTTGGGGAGGAGACCCAGTACTTC

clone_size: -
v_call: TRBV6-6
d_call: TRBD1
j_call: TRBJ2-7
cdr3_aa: CASSTDRDEQYF
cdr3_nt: TGTGCCAGCAGTACGGACAGGGACGAGCAGTACTTC

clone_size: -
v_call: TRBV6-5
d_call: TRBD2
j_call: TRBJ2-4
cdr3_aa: CASSSHRAGVGNIQYF
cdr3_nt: TGTGCCAGCAGTTCCCACCGAGCGGGAGTAGGTAACATTCAGTACTTC